A selection of T cell receptor beta chains follows, all from one sample in a study of blood T cell repertoires in COVID-19. Clones were sequenced by immunoSEQ multiplex PCR, and TCRdb holds only the in-frame ones, with some missing. This table has 150,000 or so clones, more than 75% appearing once. The sequenced material came from peripheral blood. The receptor source for this set is a woman in her seventies with COVID-19, enrolled during active disease. The CDR3 runs from the conserved cysteine through the conserved F or W. A D gene is named only where the DNA matches it firmly. A row's size may be missing; if present it is once, few, many or a size class.

abundance	v_gene	j_gene	d_gene	CDR3nt	CDR3aa
NA	TRBV19	TRBJ1-4	TRBD1	TGTGCCAGTAGTATCGGTGGGACAGACCGTGAAAAACTGTTTTTT	CASSIGGTDREKLFF
few	TRBV27	TRBJ1-2	NA	TGTGCCAGCAGGGGGGACAAATTCTATGGCTACACCTTC	CASRGDKFYGYTF
NA	TRBV20-1	TRBJ1-2	NA	TGCAGTGCTAGGAGCCGAGGCTACACCTTC	CSARSRGYTF
few	TRBV6-5	TRBJ2-7	TRBD1	TGTGCCAGCATCTGGACAGGGGGAAACGAGCAGTACTTC	CASIWTGGNEQYF
NA	TRBV18	TRBJ2-5	NA	TGTGCCAGCTCTGCAAATAAGGGGTCCCAAGAGACCCAGTACTTC	CASSANKGSQETQYF
NA	TRBV7-2	TRBJ1-3	TRBD1	TGTGCCAGCAGCCGCGACAGGGGTACCCCCTCTGGAAACACCATATATTTT	CASSRDRGTPSGNTIYF
once	TRBV5-1	TRBJ2-7	TRBD1	TGCGCCAGCAGCAGGTGGGACAGCCCCTACGAGCAGTACTTC	CASSRWDSPYEQYF
NA	TRBV5-4	TRBJ2-1	TRBD2	TGTGCCAGCAGCTCTCCGCTGGGACTAGCGGGGGGGAATGAGCAGTTCTTC	CASSSPLGLAGGNEQFF
NA	TRBV6-4	TRBJ1-4	TRBD1	TGTGCCAGCAGTGCCGGACAGGGAGGCGTTGAAAAACTGTTTTTT	CASSAGQGGVEKLFF
NA	TRBV2	TRBJ2-3	TRBD2	TGTGCCAGCAGTGCGGGGGCTAGCGGGGGGAGAGATACGCAGTATTTT	CASSAGASGGRDTQYF
few	TRBV11-2	TRBJ1-6	NA	TGTGCCAGCAGCTTAGACGGGGAGAATTTTTCCCTCCACTTT	CASSLDGENFSLHF
NA	TRBV7-8	TRBJ2-5	TRBD2	TGTGCCAGTATCCCGGGGGGGGGCAGGGAGACCCAGTACTTC	CASIPGGGRETQYF
NA	TRBV7-4	TRBJ2-7	NA	TGTGCCAGCAGCCCAGAGCCAAGGGGGTCCCACGAGCAGTACTTC	CASSPEPRGSHEQYF
NA	TRBV5-5	TRBJ2-2	NA	TGTGCCAGCAGCTTTTCCGGGGACACCGGGGAGCTGTTTTTT	CASSFSGDTGELFF
NA	TRBV14	TRBJ1-6	TRBD1	TGTGCCAGCAGCCAAGAGAGGGGGCCAAAAGTTTCACCCCTCCACTTT	CASSQERGPKVSPLHF
NA	TRBV19	TRBJ1-1	NA	TGTGCCAGTAGTCTGACAGGAGAAGCTTTCTTT	CASSLTGEAFF
NA	TRBV28	TRBJ1-5	NA	TGTGCCAGCAGCCGACAGGCAGCTCAGCCCCAGCATTTT	CASSRQAAQPQHF
NA	TRBV24-1	TRBJ2-3	NA	TGTGCCACCAGTGATTTCCCCCCAGCAGATACGCAGTATTTT	CATSDFPPADTQYF
NA	TRBV5-1	TRBJ1-2	NA	TGCGCCAGCACCGAAGCGGTCCCGAGGGGCTACACCTTC	CASTEAVPRGYTF
once	TRBV9	TRBJ1-3	TRBD1	TGTGCCAGCAGCGTAGGGGGACAGGGGAATCCTGGAAACACCATATATTTT	CASSVGGQGNPGNTIYF
once	TRBV15	TRBJ2-1	TRBD2	TGTGCCACCAGCAGAGAGGCTAGCGGGGTTTACAATGAGCAGTTCTTC	CATSREASGVYNEQFF
NA	TRBV6-2/TRBV6-3	TRBJ2-4	TRBD1	TGTGCCAGCAGTTACGGGACAGGGGAACCCAAAAACATTCAGTACTTC	CASSYGTGEPKNIQYF